The rows below give T cell receptor beta chains drawn from one sample of a study of glioma-infiltrating T cells after dendritic cell vaccination. Sequencing used immunoSEQ multiplex PCR; TCRdb keeps in-frame clones, though not all of them. Of around 60,000 clones detected, roughly 86% appear once; the ten largest clones hold 11%. Material: blood, obtained after dendritic cell vaccination. The receptors were gathered from a human donor with glioblastoma. Each CDR3 is given with its conserved first and last residue. D genes are given only for firm matches. Clone size is shown for a subset of rows, as once, few, many or a class of expanded clone.

CDR3 DNA	CDR3 protein	D gene	CDR3 length	clone size	V gene	J gene
TGTGCCAGCAGCTTGTCCTTCGGGGGTACTGAAGCTTTCTTT	CASSLSFGGTEAFF	NA	14	NA	TRBV11-2	TRBJ1-1
TGTGCCAGCAGCGTAGGACGGCGGCTCCAAGAGACCCAGTACTTC	CASSVGRRLQETQYF	NA	15	NA	TRBV13	TRBJ2-5
TGTGCCAGCAGACCTACGACTAGCGGGAGCGAGCAGTACTTC	CASRPTTSGSEQYF	TRBD2	14	NA	TRBV27	TRBJ2-7
TGTGCCAGCAGCGCGGGCAGGGGTCAAGGGGAGACCCAGTACTTC	CASSAGRGQGETQYF	NA	15	NA	TRBV5-4	TRBJ2-5
TGTGCCAGTAGTCCACTCGGACAGGAAGCTTTCTTT	CASSPLGQEAFF	NA	12	NA	TRBV19	TRBJ1-1
TGCGCCAGCAGCCAAACGCCGACAGCGAGGAACACTGAAGCTTTCTTT	CASSQTPTARNTEAFF	NA	16	NA	TRBV4-1	TRBJ1-1
TGTGCCAGCAGCTTAGGACTAGCGGGGTCTAGCACAGATACGCAGTATTTT	CASSLGLAGSSTDTQYF	TRBD2	17	NA	TRBV7-2	TRBJ2-3
TGTGCCAGCTCACCATACAGGGAAGCCGGAAACACCATATATTTT	CASSPYREAGNTIYF	NA	15	NA	TRBV18	TRBJ1-3
TGTGCCAGCAGCTTAGGAGCAGGGTCGGGTTCACCCCTCCACTTT	CASSLGAGSGSPLHF	NA	15	NA	TRBV11-2	TRBJ1-6
TGTGCCAGTAGTATGTGGGAGCGGGAAGGTTACAATGAGCAGTTCTTC	CASSMWEREGYNEQFF	TRBD2	16	NA	TRBV19	TRBJ2-1
TGTGCCATCAGTGCCGGACAGGGGGGGGGAGAGACCCAGTACTTC	CAISAGQGGGETQYF	TRBD1	15	once	TRBV10-3	TRBJ2-5
TGTGCCAGCAGCCGGGACAGTGGTCCGGATCAGCCCCAGCATTTT	CASSRDSGPDQPQHF	TRBD1	15	NA	TRBV5-4	TRBJ1-5
TGTGCTAGCAGGGAAGCGGGAGCACGTGAGACCCAGTACTTC	CASREAGARETQYF	TRBD2	14	once	TRBV6-1	TRBJ2-5
TGTGCCAGCAGCTCGCCTAATGCCGGGAACTACAATGAGCAGTTCTTC	CASSSPNAGNYNEQFF	NA	16	NA	TRBV5-4	TRBJ2-1
TGTGCCAGCAGTTTGCCTGGACAGGGGACGTTCTTC	CASSLPGQGTFF	TRBD1	12	NA	TRBV27	TRBJ2-1
TGTGCCAGCAGCCACGGTTTGAGCAGGGACACTGAAGCTTTCTTT	CASSHGLSRDTEAFF	NA	15	NA	TRBV5-6	TRBJ1-1
TGTGCCTGGAGACTGGACAGTTTCAGGTGGTACTTC	CAWRLDSFRWYF	NA	12	NA	TRBV30	TRBJ2-7
TGTGCCAGCAGCCAACGCGCGCCAGGGCATGCAGATACGCAGTATTTT	CASSQRAPGHADTQYF	NA	16	NA	TRBV4-2	TRBJ2-3
TGTGCCAGCAGCGTAGGGCAGGGGAGATCTGGAAACACCATATATTTT	CASSVGQGRSGNTIYF	NA	16	NA	TRBV9	TRBJ1-3
TGCGCCAGCAGTCATGGTCGGACAGGAAGAGCCAAAAACATTCAGCACTTC	CASSHGRTGRAKNIQHF	TRBD1	17	NA	TRBV23-1	TRBJ2-4
TGTGCCAGCAGCTCCGAGGGCCGACGATTAGGCAATGAGCAGTTCTTC	CASSSEGRRLGNEQFF	NA	16	NA	TRBV7-2	TRBJ2-1
TGCGCCAGCAGCCCTGGACAGGGGAGGGGCACCGGGGAGCTGTTTTTT	CASSPGQGRGTGELFF	TRBD1	16	NA	TRBV5-1	TRBJ2-2
TGTGCCAGCAGTTACCTAGCGGGGGGGCCAACCGGGGAGCTGTTTTTT	CASSYLAGGPTGELFF	TRBD2	16	NA	TRBV6-5	TRBJ2-2
TGTGCCAGTAGTATACGGTTTGACAGAAGTAATGAAAAACTGTTTTTT	CASSIRFDRSNEKLFF	NA	16	NA	TRBV19	TRBJ1-4
TGTGCCAGCAATTGCAGGCGAGAGTACCAAAGTCGGGCCAACGTCCTGACTTTC	CASNCRREYQSRANVLTF	NA	18	NA	TRBV5-2	TRBJ2-6
TGTGCCAGCAGTTACTCCCCCCAGGGTACTTCACCCCTCCACTTT	CASSYSPQGTSPLHF	NA	15	NA	TRBV6-5	TRBJ1-6
TGCGCCAGCTCCGGACAGGGAGCTTCACCCCTCCACTTT	CASSGQGASPLHF	TRBD1	13	NA	TRBV5-1	TRBJ1-6
TGTGCCAGCAGCCCCATACAGCAGGCCAGGGGGACTGAAGCTTTCTTT	CASSPIQQARGTEAFF	TRBD1	16	NA	TRBV11-2	TRBJ1-1
TGCGCCAGCAGCCATGGACAGGGCAACTATGGCTACACCTTC	CASSHGQGNYGYTF	TRBD1	14	once	TRBV5-1	TRBJ1-2
TGTGCCTGGGACAGGGCCGCCTACAATGAGCAGTTCTTC	CAWDRAAYNEQFF	TRBD1	13	few	TRBV30	TRBJ2-1
TGTGCCTGGAGTGTAATCGGACAGGTTAGCTCCTACGAGCAGTACTTC	CAWSVIGQVSSYEQYF	TRBD1	16	once	TRBV30	TRBJ2-7
TGCGCCAGCAGGGGCTTCCGGACAGAGATAGCCAAAAACATTCAGTACTTC	CASRGFRTEIAKNIQYF	NA	17	NA	TRBV10-1	TRBJ2-4
TGTGCCAGCAGCTTCCCGACAGGGGGTGAGACCCAGTACTTC	CASSFPTGGETQYF	TRBD1	14	NA	TRBV5-4	TRBJ2-5
TGTGCCAGCAGCTTATCTCTGAACACCGGGGAGCTGTTTTTT	CASSLSLNTGELFF	NA	14	NA	TRBV7-9	TRBJ2-2
TGTGCCAGCAGTCTCGCGGGAGGATACAATGAGCAGTTCTTC	CASSLAGGYNEQFF	TRBD2	14	once	TRBV27	TRBJ2-1
TGTGCCAGCAGCTCGGGACAGACTCTAGTTATGGATGGCTACACCTTC	CASSSGQTLVMDGYTF	TRBD1	16	few	TRBV7-8	TRBJ1-2
TGTGCCAGCAGCTCCGGGCTGCGGGAGAATTCACCCCTCCACTTT	CASSSGLRENSPLHF	NA	15	NA	TRBV6-1	TRBJ1-6
TGTGCCAGCAGTTACCTAAGCGGGCAGTTCACAGATACGCAGTATTTT	CASSYLSGQFTDTQYF	NA	16	NA	TRBV6-5	TRBJ2-3
TGTGCCAGCAGCCCACAAGGCACAGATACGCAGTATTTT	CASSPQGTDTQYF	NA	13	few	TRBV7-2	TRBJ2-3
TGTGCCAGCAGCCCAGGGGCCCTATCCTACGAGCAGTACTTC	CASSPGALSYEQYF	NA	14	NA	TRBV2	TRBJ2-7
TGTGCCTGGAGTGCGACTCGCGGGAGATATAACGAGCAGTACTTC	CAWSATRGRYNEQYF	TRBD2	15	NA	TRBV30	TRBJ2-7
TGTGCCAGCAGTTATCTGGAAGGGGTCCACGAGCAGTACTTC	CASSYLEGVHEQYF	NA	14	NA	TRBV6-6	TRBJ2-7
TGTGCCAGCAGACCCCAGGGATACGATGGCTACACCTTC	CASRPQGYDGYTF	NA	13	NA	TRBV6-5	TRBJ1-2
TGTGCCAGCAGGCCAACTAGCGGCTCCTACGAGCAGTACTTC	CASRPTSGSYEQYF	TRBD2	14	NA	TRBV7-9	TRBJ2-7
TGTGCCAGCAATGGCGGGAGGGCCACCGATACGCAGTATTTT	CASNGGRATDTQYF	TRBD2	14	NA	TRBV2	TRBJ2-3